Described below is a single T cell receptor (beta chain) sequence and its context. Its target is unknown. The sample belongs to a study of T cells in narcolepsy. Findings of the study overall: Comparing one patient's CSF and blood CD4+ clonotypes highlighted HCRT- and TRIB2-specific autoreactive clonotypes. Healthy controls reportedly lacked the autoreactive clonotypes serially found in patients' blood.

Data came from immunoSEQ multiplex PCR; TCRdb stores just in-frame clones and leaves some out. This table has around 42,000 clones, about 87% appearing once. V trimming: 4 bases; J trimming: 6 bases; junction bases outside the gene matches: 2. The germline CDR1 and CDR2 sequences are LGHNA and YSLEER. This CDR3 is 13 amino acids long. The sample comprised CD45RA- memory CD4+ T cells from PBMCs. This chain uses TRBV4-3 with TRBJ2-3; 9 nucleotides agree with TRBD2. The sequence was collected from a human donor with narcolepsy. CDR3: CASSLAGGDTQYF. The DNA of the CDR3 is TGCGCCAGCAGCCTTGCGGGGGGGGATACGCAGTATTTT.